This is a list of T cell receptor beta chains from one sample in a study of T cell repertoires in cytomegalovirus infection. TCRdb ran MiXCR on the reads and lists one entry per CDR3 protein. The data hold 210,000 or so distinct CDR3 sequences, with 6.5% observed a single time. Input material: PBMCs. The receptors were sampled from a human donor in good health (CMV status not recorded). Some clones in this sample may be carry-over from other donors' samples. Each CDR3 is given with its conserved first and last residue. The order of the fields is clone size, J gene, V gene, D gene, CDR3 protein, CDR3 DNA. D genes are given only for firm matches. Not every row has a clone size; where given, it reads once, few, many or a size class.

>few|TRBJ1-2|TRBV29-1|.
CSVGGEAVKNYGYTF
TGCAGCGTTGGAGGTGAGGCAGTGAAGAACTATGGCTACACCTTC
>many|TRBJ1-1|TRBV7-2|TRBD1
CASSFTGGYRTEAFF
TGTGCCAGCAGCTTCACAGGGGGGTACCGTACTGAAGCTTTCTTT
>.|TRBJ2-2|TRBV28|TRBD2
CASKSGESTGELFF
TGTGCCAGCAAAAGCGGGGAGAGCACCGGGGAGCTGTTTTTT
>few|TRBJ1-2|TRBV4-1|.
CASSQDAGNPYGYTF
TGCGCCAGCAGCCAAGATGCCGGCAACCCCTATGGCTACACCTTC
>few|TRBJ2-2|TRBV5-5|.
CASSSRVGGETGELFF
TGTGCCAGCAGCTCCCGTGTCGGGGGAGAAACCGGGGAGCTGTTTTTT
>many|TRBJ2-5|TRBV29-1|.
CSVEKGPGETQYF
TGCAGCGTTGAAAAGGGACCGGGAGAGACCCAGTACTTC
>many|TRBJ1-2|TRBV3-1|.
CASSQVGRDRGYTF
TGTGCCAGCAGCCAAGTTGGGAGGGATCGAGGCTACACCTTC
>many|TRBJ2-4|TRBV28|.
CASSVAGTIAKNIQYF
TGTGCCAGCAGCGTCGCCGGGACAATAGCCAAAAACATTCAGTACTTC
>many|TRBJ2-2|TRBV7-8|.
CASSSRDGLYTGELFF
TGTGCCAGCAGCTCCCGGGACGGATTATACACCGGGGAGCTGTTTTTT
>many|TRBJ1-3|TRBV20-1|.
CSARAPRSGNTIYF
TGCAGTGCTAGAGCACCTCGCTCTGGAAACACCATATATTTT
>many|TRBJ2-3|TRBV20-1|TRBD2
CSARLSSGGATDTQYF
TGCAGTGCTAGACTTTCTAGCGGGGGGGCCACAGATACGCAGTATTTT
>.|TRBJ1-1|TRBV28|.
CASSLPRVSEAFF
TGTGCCAGCAGTTTACCGAGGGTATCCGAAGCTTTCTTT
>.|TRBJ2-7|TRBV20-1|TRBD2
CSAKHRGGLAGLEQYF
TGCAGTGCTAAACATCGTGGAGGACTAGCGGGTCTAGAGCAGTACTTC
>many|TRBJ2-1|TRBV5-5|.
CASSLNGEQFF
TGTGCCAGCAGCTTGAATGGTGAGCAGTTCTTC
>many|TRBJ1-1|TRBV7-2|.
CASSFTTTNTEAFF
TGTGCCAGCAGCTTTACTACTACAAACACTGAAGCTTTCTTT
>many|TRBJ2-1|TRBV9|.
CASSAGGGPVNEQFF
TGTGCCAGCAGCGCTGGGGGGGGGCCGGTCAATGAGCAGTTCTTC
>many|TRBJ1-2|TRBV28|TRBD1
CASSPGTGGGYTF
TGTGCCAGCAGTCCAGGGACAGGGGGAGGCTACACCTTC
>few|TRBJ2-7|TRBV5-1|.
CASSLGLTRSSYEQYF
TGCGCCAGCAGCCTAGGACTAACAAGAAGCTCCTACGAGCAGTACTTC
>.|TRBJ1-4|TRBV28|.
CASVPNSNTATNEKLFF
TGTGCCAGCGTTCCTAACTCCAACACCGCAACTAATGAAAAACTGTTTTTT
>few|TRBJ2-7|TRBV10-3|.
CAIRESREFSEQYF
TGTGCCATCAGGGAGTCCAGGGAGTTCTCCGAGCAGTACTTC
>.|TRBJ1-1|TRBV12-5|TRBD1
CASGLSLTGDEAFF
TGTGCTAGTGGTTTGAGCCTGACAGGGGATGAAGCTTTCTTT
>many|TRBJ2-1|TRBV5-1|TRBD2
CASSWGGSYNEQFF
TGCGCCAGCAGCTGGGGGGGCTCCTACAATGAGCAGTTCTTC
>many|TRBJ1-4|TRBV7-2|.
CASSFTGATNEKLFF
TGTGCCAGCAGCTTTACAGGCGCAACTAATGAAAAACTGTTTTTT
>.|TRBJ2-2|TRBV20-1|.
CSASAGVTGELFF
TGCAGTGCTAGCGCAGGGGTCACCGGGGAGCTGTTTTTT
>.|TRBJ1-1|TRBV10-3|.
CAISESAMNTEAFF
TGTGCCATCAGTGAGTCGGCCATGAACACTGAAGCTTTCTTT
>many|TRBJ2-5|TRBV27|.
CASSLSSVQETQYF
TGTGCCAGCAGTTTATCGAGCGTTCAAGAGACCCAGTACTTC
>few|TRBJ1-1|TRBV3-1|.
CASSQGRDAEAFF
TGTGCCAGCAGCCAAGGGCGCGACGCTGAAGCTTTCTTT
>few|TRBJ1-2|TRBV4-1|.
CASSQATAANYGYTF
TGCGCCAGCAGCCAAGCGACGGCGGCTAACTATGGCTACACCTTC
>many|TRBJ1-5|TRBV2|.
CASMKEGGLNQPQHF
TGTGCCAGCATGAAGGAGGGCGGATTAAATCAGCCCCAGCATTTT
>many|TRBJ1-1|TRBV12-3/TRBV12-4|.
CASSGGGRNNMNTEAFF
TGTGCCAGCAGTGGGGGGGGGCGGAATAATATGAACACTGAAGCTTTCTTT
>.|TRBJ1-1|TRBV29-1|TRBD1
CSVGTGVVTEAFF
TGCAGCGTCGGGACAGGGGTTGTCACTGAAGCTTTCTTT
>many|TRBJ2-1|TRBV6-6|.
CASSYTQGEQFF
TGTGCCAGCAGTTATACCCAGGGTGAGCAGTTCTTC
>few|TRBJ1-2|TRBV6-5|TRBD1
CASSFNPGQGNYGYTF
TGTGCCAGCAGTTTTAACCCGGGACAGGGAAACTATGGCTACACCTTC
>many|TRBJ1-5|TRBV10-3|.
CAISDGSRGSNQPQHF
TGTGCCATCAGTGATGGGTCGCGGGGTAGCAATCAGCCCCAGCATTTT
>many|TRBJ2-5|TRBV4-1|TRBD2
CASSQDGSSGGAETQYF
TGCGCCAGCAGCCAAGATGGGAGTAGCGGGGGGGCAGAGACCCAGTACTTC
>many|TRBJ2-5|TRBV7-6|.
CASSLESGLQETQYF
TGTGCCAGCAGCTTAGAATCGGGACTTCAAGAGACCCAGTACTTC
>many|TRBJ1-2|TRBV12-3/TRBV12-4|.
CASSSRRLMVSGGHGYTF
TGTGCCAGCAGTTCGCGCCGTCTAATGGTATCCGGTGGCCATGGCTACACCTTC
>many|TRBJ2-1|TRBV20-1|TRBD2
CSAGTGTKPYNEQFF
TGCAGTGCTGGGACCGGGACTAAACCCTACAATGAGCAGTTCTTC
>many|TRBJ2-7|TRBV28|.
CAIQTGGDYEQYF
TGTGCCATCCAGACCGGGGGAGATTACGAGCAGTACTTC
>many|TRBJ2-3|TRBV4-1|.
CASSQERGSVTDTQYF
TGCGCCAGCAGCCAAGAACGGGGGTCCGTCACAGATACGCAGTATTTT
>few|TRBJ2-7|TRBV6-6|.
CASSSTTASYEQYF
TGTGCCAGCAGTTCCACGACGGCATCCTACGAGCAGTACTTC
>.|TRBJ1-1|TRBV20-1|TRBD1
CSVPGTGGFNTEAFF
TGCAGTGTCCCCGGGACAGGGGGCTTTAACACTGAAGCTTTCTTT
>.|TRBJ2-2|TRBV9|TRBD2
CASTPGLANTGELFF
TGTGCCAGCACCCCCGGACTAGCAAACACCGGGGAGCTGTTTTTT
>many|TRBJ1-6|TRBV7-2|.
CASSLRTLGGSSPLHF
TGTGCCAGCAGCTTAAGGACGCTGGGAGGTAGTTCACCCCTCCACTTT
>many|TRBJ2-5|TRBV6-6|.
CASSYSKKTQYF
TGTGCCAGCAGTTACTCGAAAAAGACCCAGTACTTC
>many|TRBJ1-1|TRBV7-8|TRBD1
CASSFTGAGGTEAFF
TGTGCCAGCAGCTTCACGGGGGCAGGGGGGACTGAAGCTTTCTTT
>many|TRBJ1-3|TRBV18|.
CASSPRGEGNTIYF
TGTGCCAGCTCACCACGTGGGGAAGGAAACACCATATATTTT
>many|TRBJ1-1|TRBV7-8|TRBD1
CASSTYDRENAEAFF
TGTGCCAGCAGCACCTACGACAGGGAGAACGCTGAAGCTTTCTTT
>many|TRBJ1-5|TRBV28|TRBD1
CASSFGTGRNQPQHF
TGTGCCAGCAGCTTCGGGACAGGTCGCAATCAGCCCCAGCATTTT
>many|TRBJ2-3|TRBV7-8|TRBD1
CASSVDRATDTQYF
TGTGCCAGCAGCGTGGACAGGGCAACAGATACGCAGTATTTT
>many|TRBJ2-6|TRBV6-2/TRBV6-3|.
CASRSGANVLTF
TGTGCCAGCCGCTCTGGGGCCAACGTCCTGACTTTC
>many|TRBJ2-5|TRBV20-1|TRBD1
CSAPPLGQQETQYF
TGCAGTGCTCCTCCCCTGGGACAGCAAGAGACCCAGTACTTC
>many|TRBJ2-1|TRBV11-3|TRBD2
CASSLASSGGAYEQFF
TGTGCCAGCAGCTTAGCAAGTAGCGGGGGGGCCTATGAGCAGTTCTTC
>.|TRBJ2-5|TRBV7-2|TRBD2
CASSLWSGGGQETQYF
TGTGCCAGCAGCTTATGGTCTGGCGGGGGTCAAGAGACCCAGTACTTC
>many|TRBJ1-2|TRBV20-1|TRBD1
CSARDRGQGYWGYTF
TGCAGTGCTAGAGATCGTGGACAGGGTTATTGGGGCTACACCTTC